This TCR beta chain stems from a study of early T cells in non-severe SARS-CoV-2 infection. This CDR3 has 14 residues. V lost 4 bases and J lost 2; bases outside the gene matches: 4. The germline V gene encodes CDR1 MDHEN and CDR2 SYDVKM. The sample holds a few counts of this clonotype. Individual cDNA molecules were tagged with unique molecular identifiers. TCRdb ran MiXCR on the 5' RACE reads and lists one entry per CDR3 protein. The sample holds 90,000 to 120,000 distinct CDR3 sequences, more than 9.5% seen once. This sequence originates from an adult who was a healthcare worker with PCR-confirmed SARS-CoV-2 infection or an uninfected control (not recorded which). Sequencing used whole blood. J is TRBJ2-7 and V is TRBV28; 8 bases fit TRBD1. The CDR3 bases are TGTGCCAGCAGTTATGAGACAGGGGCCTACGAGCAGTACTTC. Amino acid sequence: CASSYETGAYEQYF.